This T cell receptor beta chain was recorded in a study of T cell repertoires in cytomegalovirus infection. The germline gives CDR1 SGHVS, CDR2 FQNEAQ. The V end lost 1 base, the J end lost 6 bases, and 6 bases lay between the germline ends. This CDR3 has 13 residues. TCRdb passed the reads through MiXCR, listing each CDR3 protein once. This table has roughly 76,000 distinct CDR3 sequences, roughly 3.7% appearing once. There are many counts of this clonotype. The chain has TRBV7-8 and TRBJ2-2, with no clear D. Sequencing used PBMCs. The sequence was collected from a human donor in good health (CMV status not recorded). Some clones in this sample may be carry-over from other donors' samples. The CDR3 is CASSLVGAGELFF. The CDR3 DNA sequence: TGTGCCAGCAGCTTAGTGGGCGCCGGGGAGCTGTTTTTT. The full variable domain, completed using reference TRBV7-8 and TRBJ2-2, is GAGVSQSPRYKVAKRGQDVALRCDPISGHVSLFWYQQALGQGPEFLTYFQNEAQLDKSGLPSDRFFAERPEGSVSTLKIQRTQQEDSAVYLCASSLVGAGELFFGEGSRLTVL.